A single sample gave rise to the 14 T cell receptor beta chains below, sequenced in a study of blood T cell repertoires in COVID-19. Some clones are missing from TCRdb's copy, which holds only in-frame ones; the method was immunoSEQ multiplex PCR. The data contain about 190,000 clones, approximately 90% of them singletons. Source material: peripheral blood. The receptors here all came from a woman aged 30 to 39 with active or convalescent COVID-19.

The chain combines TRBV6-1 with TRBJ2-7; 9 bases line up with TRBD2. The CDR3 is 15 residues long. V was pared by 2 bases and J by 4 bases, with 6 bases of the junction left unmatched. Germline CDR1 reads MNHNS; CDR2 reads SASEGT. The CDR3: CASSEIASGTYEQYF. DNA for the CDR3: TGTGCCAGCAGTGAAATAGCTAGCGGGACATACGAGCAGTACTTC.

V gene TRBV2 combines with J gene TRBJ1-5, with a possible D match to TRBD1 (6 bases). The CDR3 loop spans 15 amino acids. Per the germline V gene, CDR1 is SNHLY and CDR2 is FYNNEI. V was trimmed by 6 bases and J by 5 bases, leaving 17 bases between them. The CDR3 bases are TGTGCCAGCAGACCCCTCAGGGGAAGGGATCAGCCCCAGCATTTT. Its protein is CASRPLRGRDQPQHF.

This rearrangement joins TRBV19 to TRBJ1-1; 7 bases align to TRBD1. The J segment lost 0 bases and the V segment lost 4 bases, leaving 2 bases of the junction unmatched. Per the germline V gene, CDR1 is LNHDA and CDR2 is SQIVND (reference sequence). The CDR3 length is 14 residues. The DNA for the CDR3 is TGTGCCAGTAGTACGGGACAGATGAACACTGAAGCTTTCTTT. This encodes CASSTGQMNTEAFF. Together with reference TRBV19 and TRBJ1-1, the CDR3 gives the full variable domain: DGGITQSPKYLFRKEGQNVTLSCEQNLNHDAMYWYRQDPGQGLRLIYYSQIVNDFQKGDIAEGYSVSREKKESFPLTVTSAQKNPTAFYLCASSTGQMNTEAFFGQGTRLTVV.

This chain uses TRBV6-4 with TRBJ2-2, with 7 bases identical to TRBD1. Germline V gives CDR1 MRHNA, CDR2 SNTAGT. The CDR3 is made up of 14 amino acids. The J segment lost 6 bases and the V segment lost 10 bases, leaving 11 bases of the junction unmatched. CDR3 sequence reads: CATSRDSIAGELFF. DNA of the CDR3: TGTGCCACCTCCCGGGACAGTATCGCCGGGGAGCTGTTTTTT.

The V and J genes are TRBV7-6 and TRBJ1-1, with no clear D. Germline V lookup: CDR1 SGHVS, CDR2 FNYEAQ. V dropped 2 bases and J dropped 1 base, with 11 bases sitting between them. The length of the CDR3 is 15 residues. The CDR3: CASSLSPYENTEAFF. Written as DNA, the CDR3 is TGTGCCAGCAGCTTAAGCCCCTACGAGAACACTGAAGCTTTCTTT.

The J gene is TRBJ2-5, the V gene TRBV7-6, with 11 bases identical to TRBD2. Trimming removed 0 bases from V and 3 bases from J; junction bases left unmatched: 3. The germline V gene has CDR1 SGHVS and CDR2 FNYEAQ. This CDR3 region has 16 residues. CDR3: CASSLAVTSGEETQYF. The CDR3, as DNA: TGTGCCAGCAGCTTAGCTGTGACTAGCGGGGAAGAGACCCAGTACTTC.

The rearrangement uses TRBV6-5 and TRBJ2-5; D not resolved. CDR3 size: 14 residues. Trimming shortened V by 6 bases and J by 5 bases, and 16 bases separated the two germline ends. The germline V gene has CDR1 MNHEY and CDR2 SVGAGI. The CDR3 nucleotides read TGTGCCAGCAGCGTGAGCCACTCCACGGAGACCCAGTACTTC. Protein product: CASSVSHSTETQYF.

J is TRBJ1-1 and V is TRBV24-1, with TRBD1 matching over 8 bases. The V and J ends lost 9 bases and 1 base, in that order; junction bases with no gene match: 3. This CDR3 contains 13 residues. Germline CDR1 is KGHDR and CDR2 is SFDVKD. The CDR3: CATQQGGNTEAFF. CDR3 in DNA: TGTGCCACCCAACAGGGGGGGAACACTGAAGCTTTCTTT.

This chain connects TRBV7-9 to TRBJ2-1, with 9 bases that match TRBD1. Germline V lookup: CDR1 SEHNR, CDR2 FQNEAQ (reference sequence). V shed 6 bases and J 9 bases; nucleotides not matched to a gene: 3. The CDR3 has 12 amino acids. CDR3 residues: CASRGQGSEQFF. The CDR3 coding sequence is TGTGCCAGCAGAGGACAGGGGAGTGAGCAGTTCTTC.

The chain is built from TRBV27 and TRBJ2-7; maybe TRBD1 (6 bases). Germline-derived CDR1 and CDR2 are MNHEY and SMNVEV (reference sequence). This CDR3 spans 13 amino acids. The germline V and J ends were trimmed by 3 bases and 4 bases, with 10 bases remaining between them. The CDR3 sequence: CASSFGTTYEQYF. CDR3 DNA: TGTGCCAGCAGTTTCGGGACAACTTACGAGCAGTACTTC.

Worth noting for this clone: This specimen includes other DNA sequences encoding the same CDR3. The gene calls are TRBV18 and TRBJ1-4; TRBD1 matches 8 bases. The germline CDR1 and CDR2 sequences are KGHSH and LQKENI. Trimming took 0 bases from V and 8 from J; bases not matched to a gene: 5. The CDR3 is 15 amino acids. CDR3: CASSPPGQGGEKLFF. Written as DNA, the CDR3 is TGTGCCAGCTCACCACCCGGACAGGGTGGGGAAAAACTGTTTTTT.

The chain joins TRBV11-2 to TRBJ2-7; TRBD1 matches at 7 bases. Germline lookup yields CDR1 SGHAT and CDR2 FQNNGV. This CDR3 has 15 residues. With 6 bases clipped from V and 0 bases from J, the junction kept 8 bases outside the gene matches. The DNA of the CDR3 is TGTGCCAGCAGTGTAACAGGGGACAGCTCCTACGAGCAGTACTTC. Translated, it gives CASSVTGDSSYEQYF.

V usage is TRBV19 and J usage is TRBJ2-7; tentatively, D is TRBD1 (6 bases). There are 12 residues in the CDR3. The ends were cut back, 7 bases at V and 6 bases at J, with 13 bases in the middle. In germline, CDR1 is LNHDA, CDR2 SQIVND (reference sequence). This CDR3 is CASTGTGFEQYF. DNA for the CDR3: TGTGCCAGTACCGGTACAGGGTTCGAGCAGTACTTC.

The chain is built from TRBV7-6 and TRBJ1-4; TRBD1 might be the D (6 bases). The CDR3 has 16 amino acids. Looked up from germline, CDR1 is SGHVS and CDR2 is FNYEAQ. The ends were cut back, 2 bases at V and 6 bases at J, with 16 bases in the middle. CDR3 loop: CASSLSGGAGYEKLFF. CDR3 nucleotide sequence: TGTGCCAGCAGCTTATCGGGGGGCGCTGGTTATGAAAAACTGTTTTTT.